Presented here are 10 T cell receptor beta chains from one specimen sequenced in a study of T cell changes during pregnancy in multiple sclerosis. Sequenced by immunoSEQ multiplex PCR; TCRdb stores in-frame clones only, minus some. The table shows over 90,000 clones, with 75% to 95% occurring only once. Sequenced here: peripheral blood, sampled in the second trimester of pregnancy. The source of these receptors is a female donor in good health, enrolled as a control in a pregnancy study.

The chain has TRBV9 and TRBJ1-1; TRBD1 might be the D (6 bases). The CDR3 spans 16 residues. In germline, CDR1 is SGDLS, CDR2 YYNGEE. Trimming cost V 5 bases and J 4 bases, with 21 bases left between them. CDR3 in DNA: TGTGCCAGCAGTGGGGGCGGAGGCCTGAAGGGCACTGAAGCTTTCTTT. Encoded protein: CASSGGGGLKGTEAFF.

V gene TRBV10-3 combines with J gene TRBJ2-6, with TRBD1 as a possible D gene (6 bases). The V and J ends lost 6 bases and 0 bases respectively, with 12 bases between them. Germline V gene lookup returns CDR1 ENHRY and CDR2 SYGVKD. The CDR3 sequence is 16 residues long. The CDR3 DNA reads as TGTGCCATCAGCCAGGGGCTGGGCTCTGGGGCCAACGTCCTGACTTTC. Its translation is CAISQGLGSGANVLTF.

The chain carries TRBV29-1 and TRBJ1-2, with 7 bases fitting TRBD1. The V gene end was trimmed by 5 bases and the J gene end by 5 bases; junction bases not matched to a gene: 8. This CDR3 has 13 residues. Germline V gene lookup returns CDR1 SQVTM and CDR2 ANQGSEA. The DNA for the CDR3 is TGCAGCGTTCTAATTGACAGGGTGTATGGCTACACCTTC. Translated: CSVLIDRVYGYTF.

In DNA, the CDR3 is TGTGCCAGTAGCACCGGGACAGCCATAGAGACCCAGTACTTC. It yields the protein CASSTGTAIETQYF. The rearrangement uses TRBV19 and TRBJ2-5; 7 bases are a match to TRBD1. J was trimmed by 4 bases and V by 6 bases; bases with no gene match: 8. CDR1 is LNHDA and CDR2 is SQIVND in the germline V gene (reference sequence). The length of the CDR3 is 14 residues.

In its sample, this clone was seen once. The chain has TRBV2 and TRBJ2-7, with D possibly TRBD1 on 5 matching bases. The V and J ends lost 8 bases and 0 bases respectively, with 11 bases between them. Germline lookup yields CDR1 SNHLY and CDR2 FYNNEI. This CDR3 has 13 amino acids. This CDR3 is CASSGRSSYEQYF. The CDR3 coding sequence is TGTGCCAGCTCAGGGCGGAGCTCCTACGAGCAGTACTTC.

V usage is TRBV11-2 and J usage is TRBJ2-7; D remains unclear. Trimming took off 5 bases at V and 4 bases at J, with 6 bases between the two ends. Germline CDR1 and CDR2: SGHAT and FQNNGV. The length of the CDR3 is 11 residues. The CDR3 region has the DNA TGTGCCAGCAGCCGCGTATACGAGCAGTACTTC. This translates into CASSRVYEQYF. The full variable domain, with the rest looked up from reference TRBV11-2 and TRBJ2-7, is EAGVAQSPRYKIIEKRQSVAFWCNPISGHATLYWYQQILGQGPKLLIQFQNNGVVDDSQLPKDRFSAERLKGVDSTLKIQPAKLEDSAVYLCASSRVYEQYFGPGTRLTVT.

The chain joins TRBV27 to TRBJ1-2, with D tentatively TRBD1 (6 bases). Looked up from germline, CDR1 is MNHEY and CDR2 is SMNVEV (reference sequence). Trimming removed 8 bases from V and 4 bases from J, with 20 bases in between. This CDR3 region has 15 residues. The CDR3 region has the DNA TGTGCCAGCGGGGATGGGACGGGACAATTCTATGGCTACACCTTC. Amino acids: CASGDGTGQFYGYTF.

The CDR3 DNA follows: TGCGCCAGCAGCCACGGGACTAGCGGGGGGGTACTCCAAGAGACCCAGTACTTC. Translation: CASSHGTSGGVLQETQYF. The chain couples TRBV4-1 to TRBJ2-5, with 16 bases matching TRBD2. CDR1 is MGHRA, CDR2 YSYEKL, per germline. V lost 3 bases to trimming and J lost 1 base; unmatched junction nucleotides: 5. The CDR3 runs 18 residues.

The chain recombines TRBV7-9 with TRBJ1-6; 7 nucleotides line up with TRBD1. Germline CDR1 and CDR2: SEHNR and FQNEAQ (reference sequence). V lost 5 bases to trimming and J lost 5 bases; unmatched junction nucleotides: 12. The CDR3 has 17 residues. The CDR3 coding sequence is TGTGCCAGCAGCACAAGAGGGGGGACAGAGAATAATTCACCCCTCCACTTT. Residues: CASSTRGGTENNSPLHF. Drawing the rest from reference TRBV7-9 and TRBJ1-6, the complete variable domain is DTGVSQNPRHKITKRGQNVTFRCDPISEHNRLYWYRQTLGQGPEFLTYFQNEAQLEKSRLLSDRFSAERPKGSFSTLEIQRTEQGDSAMYLCASSTRGGTENNSPLHFGNGTRLTVT.

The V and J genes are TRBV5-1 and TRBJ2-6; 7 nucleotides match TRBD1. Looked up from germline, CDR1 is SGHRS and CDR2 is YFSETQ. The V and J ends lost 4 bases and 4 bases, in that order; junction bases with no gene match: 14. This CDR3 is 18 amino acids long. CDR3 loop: CASSLLTGVLGGANVLTF. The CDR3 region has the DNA TGCGCCAGCAGCCTCCTCACAGGGGTGCTCGGAGGGGCCAACGTCCTGACTTTC.